This T cell receptor (beta chain) originates from a study of T cell responses to AZD1222 COVID-19 vaccine. Trimming shortened V by 11 bases and J by 6 bases, and 17 bases separated the two germline ends. Germline V CDR1 and CDR2: MDHEN, SYDVKM. The CDR3 runs 13 residues. Profiling relied on immunoSEQ multiplex PCR, and the TCRdb table lists in-frame clones only, not all of them. This sample has some 200,000 clones; approximately 93% occur once, and the top ten carry about 4.2%. The TCR sequence derives from an adult in good health. Sequencing was performed on peripheral blood, taken on day 0 of AZD1222 vaccination. J is TRBJ1-5 and V is TRBV28; no definite D call. Here the CDR3 reads CAATRLVPQPQHF. CDR3 nucleotides: TGTGCCGCCACCCGGTTGGTTCCTCAGCCCCAGCATTTT.